The text below deals with one TCR beta chain. Its antigen is unknown. This sample was taken from a study of T-cell memory formation after mild COVID-19. Findings and limits, study-wide: Clones from the second wave (peaking day 37) had unconfirmed SARS-CoV-2 specificity. CM and EM subsets held most contracting CD4+ clones; EMRA held CD8+ ones. Cross-reactive memory seemingly joined, as some responding clones were found in pre-infection memory. Clones that got smaller from day 15 to 85 had even CD4/CD8, while clones growing later tipped toward CD4+.

Per germline, CDR1 SGHTA and CDR2 FQGNSA. Trimming pared 3 bases from V and 12 bases from J, leaving 14 bases between. This CDR3 is built from 13 residues. TCRdb processed the 5' RACE reads anew with MiXCR; each CDR3 protein has one entry. This sample has 250,000 to 400,000 distinct CDR3 sequences, with 13% to 15% found just once. The specimen was PBMCs or a T cell subset sorted from them (not recorded which). The chain joins TRBV7-2 to TRBJ1-4; D not certain. The TCR was taken from a man aged 18 to 30 who had mild COVID-19 (a few samples of this study predate the infection). Cell type and time point are not known. CDR3 DNA sequence: TGTGCCAGCAGCTTTGTCGCTGAAGCTCAACTGTTTTTT. Protein: CASSFVAEAQLFF.